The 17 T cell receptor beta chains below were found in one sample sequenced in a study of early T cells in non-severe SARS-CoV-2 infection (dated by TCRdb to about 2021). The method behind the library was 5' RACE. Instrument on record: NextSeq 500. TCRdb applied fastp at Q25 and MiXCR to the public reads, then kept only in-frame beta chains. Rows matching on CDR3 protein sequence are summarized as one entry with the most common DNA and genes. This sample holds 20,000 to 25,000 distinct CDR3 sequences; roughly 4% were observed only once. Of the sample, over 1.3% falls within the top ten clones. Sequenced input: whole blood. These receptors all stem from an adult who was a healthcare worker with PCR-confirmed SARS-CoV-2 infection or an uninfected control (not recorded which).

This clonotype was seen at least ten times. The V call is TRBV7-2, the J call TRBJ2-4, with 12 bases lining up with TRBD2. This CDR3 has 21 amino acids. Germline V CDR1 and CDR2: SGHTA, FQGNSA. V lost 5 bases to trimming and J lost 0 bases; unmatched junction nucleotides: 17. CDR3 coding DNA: TGTGCCAGCAGCCTCCTAGCGGGGGGGCTGGGTTCCGATATAGCCAAAAACATTCAGTACTTC. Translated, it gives CASSLLAGGLGSDIAKNIQYF.

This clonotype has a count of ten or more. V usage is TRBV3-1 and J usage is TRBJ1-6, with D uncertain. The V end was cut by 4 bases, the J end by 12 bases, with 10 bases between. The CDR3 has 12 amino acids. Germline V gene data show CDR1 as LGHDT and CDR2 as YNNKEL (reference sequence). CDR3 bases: TGTGCCAGCAGCCCCAGAGTCGGACCCCTCCACTTT. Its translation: CASSPRVGPLHF.

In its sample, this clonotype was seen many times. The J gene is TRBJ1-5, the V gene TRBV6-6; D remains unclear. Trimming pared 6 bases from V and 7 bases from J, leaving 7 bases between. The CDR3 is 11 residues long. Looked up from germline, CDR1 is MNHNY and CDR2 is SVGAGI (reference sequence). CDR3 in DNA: TGTGCCAGCAGCCAAAGCCAGCCCCAGCATTTT. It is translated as CASSQSQPQHF.

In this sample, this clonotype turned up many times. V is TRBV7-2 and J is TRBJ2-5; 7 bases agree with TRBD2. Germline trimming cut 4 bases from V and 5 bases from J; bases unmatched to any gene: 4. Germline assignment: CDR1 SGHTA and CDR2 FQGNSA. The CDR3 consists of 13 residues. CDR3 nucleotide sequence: TGTGCCAGCAGCTACGGACTAGTCGAGACCCAGTACTTC. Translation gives CASSYGLVETQYF.

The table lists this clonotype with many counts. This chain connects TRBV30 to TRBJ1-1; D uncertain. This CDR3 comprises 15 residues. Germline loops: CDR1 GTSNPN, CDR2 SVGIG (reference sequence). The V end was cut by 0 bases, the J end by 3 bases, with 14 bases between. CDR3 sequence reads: CAWSVWGSEYTEAFF. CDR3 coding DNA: TGTGCCTGGAGTGTTTGGGGATCGGAGTACACTGAAGCTTTCTTT.

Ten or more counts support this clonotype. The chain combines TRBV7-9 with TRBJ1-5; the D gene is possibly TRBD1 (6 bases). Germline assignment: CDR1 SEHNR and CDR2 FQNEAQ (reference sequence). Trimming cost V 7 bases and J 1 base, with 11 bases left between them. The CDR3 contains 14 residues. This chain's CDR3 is CASTGDRSNQPQHF. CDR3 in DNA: TGTGCCAGCACCGGTGACAGGAGCAATCAGCCCCAGCATTTT.

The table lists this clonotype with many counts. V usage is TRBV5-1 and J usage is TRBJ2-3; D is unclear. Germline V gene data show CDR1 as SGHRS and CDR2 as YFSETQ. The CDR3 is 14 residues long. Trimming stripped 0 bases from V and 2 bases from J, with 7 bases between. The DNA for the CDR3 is TGCGCCAGCAGCTTGGCTCGAAACACAGATACGCAGTATTTT. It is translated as CASSLARNTDTQYF.

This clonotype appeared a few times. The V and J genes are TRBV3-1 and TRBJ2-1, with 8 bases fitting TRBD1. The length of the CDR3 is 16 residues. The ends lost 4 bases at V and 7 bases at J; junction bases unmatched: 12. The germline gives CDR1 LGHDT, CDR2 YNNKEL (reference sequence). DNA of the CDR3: TGTGCCAGCAGCCTAACAGGGGGTCGAATGGGAAATGAGCAGTTCTTC. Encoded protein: CASSLTGGRMGNEQFF.

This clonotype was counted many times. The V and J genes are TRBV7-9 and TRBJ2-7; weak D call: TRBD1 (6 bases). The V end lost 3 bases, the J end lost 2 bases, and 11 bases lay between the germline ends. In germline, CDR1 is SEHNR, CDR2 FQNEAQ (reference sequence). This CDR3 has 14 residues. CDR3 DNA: TGTGCCAGCAGCTTGGACAGTCAGACCTACGAGCAGTACTTC. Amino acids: CASSLDSQTYEQYF. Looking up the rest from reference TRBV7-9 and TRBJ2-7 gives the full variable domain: DTGVSQNPRHKITKRGQNVTFRCDPISEHNRLYWYRQTLGQGPEFLTYFQNEAQLEKSRLLSDRFSAERPKGSFSTLEIQRTEQGDSAMYLCASSLDSQTYEQYFGPGTRLTVT.

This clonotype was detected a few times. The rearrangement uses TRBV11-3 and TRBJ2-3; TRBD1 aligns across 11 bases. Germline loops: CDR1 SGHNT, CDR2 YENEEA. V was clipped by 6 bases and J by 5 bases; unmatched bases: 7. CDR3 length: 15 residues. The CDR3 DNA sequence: TGTGCCAGCAGACCAGGCGGGACAGGGGGAGATACGCAGTATTTT. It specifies CASRPGGTGGDTQYF.

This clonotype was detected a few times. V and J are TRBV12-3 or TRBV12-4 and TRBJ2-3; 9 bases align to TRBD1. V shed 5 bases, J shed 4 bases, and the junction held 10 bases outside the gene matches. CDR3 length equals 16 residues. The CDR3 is CASSASPGQGSDTQYF. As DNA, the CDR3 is TGTGCCAGCAGTGCCTCGCCGGGACAGGGCTCAGATACGCAGTATTTT.

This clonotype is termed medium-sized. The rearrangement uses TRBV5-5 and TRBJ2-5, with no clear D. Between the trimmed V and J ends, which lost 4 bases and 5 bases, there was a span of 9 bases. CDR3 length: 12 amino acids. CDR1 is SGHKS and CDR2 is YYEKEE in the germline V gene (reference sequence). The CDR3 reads CASSASGETQYF. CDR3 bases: TGTGCCAGCAGCGCCTCCGGGGAGACCCAGTACTTC.

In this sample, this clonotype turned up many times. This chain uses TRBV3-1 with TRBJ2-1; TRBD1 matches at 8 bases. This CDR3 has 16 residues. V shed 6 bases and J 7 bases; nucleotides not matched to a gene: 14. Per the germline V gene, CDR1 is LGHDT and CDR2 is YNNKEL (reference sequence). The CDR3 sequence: CASRGLGPQGANEQFF. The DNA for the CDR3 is TGTGCCAGCAGAGGGTTGGGCCCCCAGGGGGCGAATGAGCAGTTCTTC.

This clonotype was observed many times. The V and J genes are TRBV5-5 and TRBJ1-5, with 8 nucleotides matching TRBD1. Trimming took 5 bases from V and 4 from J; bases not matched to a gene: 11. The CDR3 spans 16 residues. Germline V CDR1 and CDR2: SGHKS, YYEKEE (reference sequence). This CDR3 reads CASRPGQDFGNQPQHF. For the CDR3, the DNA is TGTGCCAGCAGACCGGGACAGGACTTTGGGAATCAGCCCCAGCATTTT.

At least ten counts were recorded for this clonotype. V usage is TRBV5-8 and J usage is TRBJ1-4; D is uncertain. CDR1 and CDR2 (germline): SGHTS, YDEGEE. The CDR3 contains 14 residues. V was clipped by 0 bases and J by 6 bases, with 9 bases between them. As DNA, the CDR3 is TGTGCCAGCAGCTTGGCCCCTGGGGATGAAAAACTGTTTTTT. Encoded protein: CASSLAPGDEKLFF.

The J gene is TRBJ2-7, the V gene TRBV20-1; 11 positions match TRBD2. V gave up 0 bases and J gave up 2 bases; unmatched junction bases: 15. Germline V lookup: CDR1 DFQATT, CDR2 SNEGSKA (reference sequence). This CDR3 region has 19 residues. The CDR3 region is CSARDPLASGGNGPYEQYF. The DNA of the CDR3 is TGCAGTGCTAGAGATCCCCTCGCTAGCGGGGGGAATGGCCCCTACGAGCAGTACTTC.

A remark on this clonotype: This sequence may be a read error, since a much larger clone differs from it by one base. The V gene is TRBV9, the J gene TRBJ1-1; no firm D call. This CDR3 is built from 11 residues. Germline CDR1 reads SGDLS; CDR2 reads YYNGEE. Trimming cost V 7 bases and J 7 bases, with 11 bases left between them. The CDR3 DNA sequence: TGTGCCAGCGGTCATGCCGATGAAGCTTTCTTT. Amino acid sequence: CASGHADEAFF.